This T cell receptor (beta chain) derives from a study of blood T cell repertoires in COVID-19. Study-level information: Whether acute or convalescent, the COVID-19 samples came from the United States, Italy and Spain. PBMCs, B-cell-depleted T cells, or T cells were the source of the cDNA or gDNA that made up the material.

Germline V gives CDR1 KGHDR, CDR2 SFDVKD. The CDR3 loop spans 17 amino acids. The V end was cut by 0 bases, the J end by 3 bases, with 15 bases between. In the original processing: Reference gene primer amplification in the assay estimated nucleated cell counts. Profiling relied on immunoSEQ multiplex PCR, and the TCRdb table lists in-frame clones only, not all of them. V and J calls and clone size come straight from that table; D and trimming were deduced from the DNA. This table holds over 130,000 clones, approximately 84% found once. What was sequenced was peripheral blood. The chain recombines TRBV24-1 with TRBJ2-3; D is perhaps TRBD1 (7 bases). The TCR originated in a woman aged 55-70 years with acute or convalescent COVID-19. The CDR3 DNA follows: TGTGCCACCAGTGATTTGGGGGGGACAGCCCATACAGATACGCAGTATTTT. This translates into CATSDLGGTAHTDTQYF.